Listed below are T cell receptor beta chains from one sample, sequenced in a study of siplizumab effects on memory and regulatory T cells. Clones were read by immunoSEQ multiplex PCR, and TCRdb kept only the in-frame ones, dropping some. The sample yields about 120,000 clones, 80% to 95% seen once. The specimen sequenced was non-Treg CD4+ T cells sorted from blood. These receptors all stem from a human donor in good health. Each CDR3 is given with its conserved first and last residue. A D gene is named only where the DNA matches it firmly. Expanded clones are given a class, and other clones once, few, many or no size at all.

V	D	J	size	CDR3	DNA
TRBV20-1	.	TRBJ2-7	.	CSARTQYEQYF	TGCAGTGCTAGAACCCAGTACGAGCAGTACTTC
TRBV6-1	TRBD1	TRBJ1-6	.	CANGQGGDSPLHF	TGTGCCAATGGACAGGGGGGCGATTCACCCCTCCACTTT
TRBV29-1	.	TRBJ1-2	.	CSVREGDYGYTF	TGCAGCGTTCGGGAAGGGGACTATGGCTACACCTTC
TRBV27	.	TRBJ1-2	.	CASSLEGTRGYGYTF	TGTGCCAGCAGTTTAGAGGGGACACGGGGGTATGGCTACACCTTC
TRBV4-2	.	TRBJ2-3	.	CASSQAGDTQYF	TGTGCCAGCAGCCAAGCAGGGGATACGCAGTATTTT
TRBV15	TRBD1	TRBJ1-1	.	CATSRGQGQGFFVNTEAFF	TGTGCCACCAGCAGAGGGCAGGGACAGGGATTTTTCGTGAACACTGAAGCTTTCTTT
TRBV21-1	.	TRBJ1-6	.	CASSKEDGRVFSSPLHF	TGTGCCAGCAGCAAAGAGGACGGCAGGGTGTTTAGTTCACCCCTCCACTTT
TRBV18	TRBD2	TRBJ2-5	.	CASSPPTSGKETQYF	TGTGCCAGCTCACCACCGACTAGCGGCAAAGAGACCCAGTACTTC
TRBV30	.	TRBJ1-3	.	CAWSMSEGNTIYF	TGTGCCTGGAGTATGTCTGAGGGCAACACCATATATTTT
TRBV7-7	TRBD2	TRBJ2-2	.	CASSLGLAETGELFF	TGTGCCAGCAGCTTAGGCCTAGCGGAGACCGGGGAGCTGTTTTTT
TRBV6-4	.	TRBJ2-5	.	CASSEETQYF	TGTGCCAGCAGTGAAGAGACCCAGTACTTC
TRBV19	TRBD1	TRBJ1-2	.	CASSARDRGYGYTF	TGTGCCAGTAGTGCCCGGGACAGGGGTTATGGCTACACCTTC
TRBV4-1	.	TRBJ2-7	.	CASSPRGSYEQYF	TGCGCCAGCAGCCCCCGCGGCTCCTACGAGCAGTACTTC
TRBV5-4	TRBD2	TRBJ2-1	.	CASSLWGGGYNEQFF	TGTGCCAGCAGCTTGTGGGGCGGGGGCTACAATGAGCAGTTCTTC
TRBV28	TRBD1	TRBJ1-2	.	CASSSYLADRGYGYTF	TGTGCCAGCAGCTCCTACCTGGCCGACAGGGGTTATGGCTACACCTTC
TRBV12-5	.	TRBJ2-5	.	CASAAEETQYF	TGTGCTAGTGCAGCCGAAGAGACCCAGTACTTC
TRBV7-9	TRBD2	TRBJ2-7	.	CASSLPGLAGAYEQYF	TGTGCCAGCAGCTTGCCGGGACTAGCGGGGGCCTACGAGCAGTACTTC
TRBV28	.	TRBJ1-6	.	CASRGQVSSYNSPLHF	TGTGCCAGCCGTGGCCAGGTTAGCTCCTATAATTCACCCCTCCACTTT
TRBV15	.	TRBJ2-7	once	CATSTGAASSYEQYF	TGTGCCACCAGCACAGGTGCGGCCAGCTCCTACGAGCAGTACTTC
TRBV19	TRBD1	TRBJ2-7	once	CASSARQGRYEQYF	TGTGCCAGTAGTGCGCGACAGGGGCGGTACGAGCAGTACTTC
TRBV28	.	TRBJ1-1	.	CATQLLQLNTEAFF	TGTGCCACCCAGTTGCTACAGTTGAACACTGAAGCTTTCTTT
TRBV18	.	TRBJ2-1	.	CASSPPRARGSYNEQFF	TGTGCCAGCTCACCCCCGCGAGCGCGGGGCTCCTACAATGAGCAGTTCTTC
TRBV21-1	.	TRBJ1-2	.	CASSEIALRWTGYSRAF	TGTGCCAGCAGCGAAATAGCTTTAAGATGGACAGGGTATAGTCGCGCCTTC
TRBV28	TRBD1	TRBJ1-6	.	CASSSAGQGGYNSPLHF	TGTGCCAGCAGTTCAGCAGGACAGGGGGGTTATAATTCACCCCTCCACTTT
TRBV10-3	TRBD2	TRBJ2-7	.	CASSGGAPEEQYF	TGTGCCAGTAGCGGGGGGGCCCCTGAGGAGCAGTACTTC
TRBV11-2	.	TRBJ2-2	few	CASSLPGELFF	TGTGCCAGCAGCTTGCCCGGGGAGCTGTTTTTT
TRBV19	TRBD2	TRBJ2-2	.	CASSIGEGFVTGELFF	TGTGCCAGTAGTATAGGGGAGGGGTTTGTTACCGGGGAGCTGTTTTTT
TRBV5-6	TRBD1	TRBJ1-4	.	CASSSRQGTEKLFF	TGTGCCAGCAGCTCTCGACAGGGGACTGAAAAACTGTTTTTT
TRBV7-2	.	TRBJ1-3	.	CASSLGYSSGNTIYF	TGTGCCAGTAGCCTCGGGTATAGCTCTGGAAACACCATATATTTT
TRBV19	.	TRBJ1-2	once	CASSITGDDYGYTF	TGTGCCAGTAGTATAACCGGGGACGATTATGGCTACACCTTC
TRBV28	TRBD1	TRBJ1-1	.	CASSLLGRGDTEAFF	TGTGCCAGCAGTTTATTGGGCAGGGGGGACACTGAAGCTTTCTTT
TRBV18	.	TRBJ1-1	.	CASSGILNTEAFF	TGTGCCAGCTCAGGGATTCTGAACACTGAAGCTTTCTTT
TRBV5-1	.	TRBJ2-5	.	CASSTGLQETQYF	TGCGCCAGCAGCACCGGACTGCAAGAGACCCAGTACTTC
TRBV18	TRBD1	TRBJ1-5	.	CASSPWDRSLDQPQHF	TGTGCCAGCTCACCGTGGGACAGGTCCCTGGATCAGCCCCAGCATTTT
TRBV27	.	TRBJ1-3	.	CASSLSGGLGNTIYF	TGTGCCAGCAGTTTATCCGGGGGGCTTGGAAACACCATATATTTT
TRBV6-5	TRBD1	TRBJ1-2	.	CASRDRDGYTF	TGTGCCAGCAGGGACAGGGATGGCTACACCTTC
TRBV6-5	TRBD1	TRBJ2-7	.	CASSTGAGEQYF	TGTGCCAGCAGTACAGGGGCGGGCGAGCAGTACTTC
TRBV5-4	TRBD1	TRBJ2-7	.	CASSFTGGPSSYEQYF	TGTGCCAGCAGCTTTACAGGGGGCCCCAGCTCCTACGAGCAGTACTTC
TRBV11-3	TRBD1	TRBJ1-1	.	CASSPQGAYTEAFF	TGTGCCAGCAGCCCGCAGGGGGCCTACACTGAAGCTTTCTTT
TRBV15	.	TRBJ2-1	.	CATSRERAGPNEQFF	TGTGCCACCAGCAGAGAGAGAGCTGGCCCCAATGAGCAGTTCTTC
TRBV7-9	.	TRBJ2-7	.	CASSPSSYEQYF	TGTGCCAGCAGCCCCTCCTCCTACGAGCAGTACTTC
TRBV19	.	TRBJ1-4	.	CASSTQGYTNEKLFF	TGTGCCAGTAGTACCCAAGGTTATACGAATGAAAAACTGTTTTTT
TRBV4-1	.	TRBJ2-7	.	CASSPGISLRGSYEQYF	TGCGCCAGCAGCCCGGGGATAAGCCTTCGGGGCTCCTACGAGCAGTACTTC
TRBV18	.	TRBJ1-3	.	CASSPAGSLSGNTIYF	TGTGCCAGCTCACCGGCAGGGTCCCTCTCTGGAAACACCATATATTTT
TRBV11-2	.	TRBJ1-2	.	CASSRDPTSPYNYGYTF	TGTGCCAGCAGCCGGGACCCCACATCTCCCTACAACTATGGCTACACCTTC
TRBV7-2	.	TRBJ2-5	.	CASSEGNQETQYF	TGTGCCAGCAGCGAGGGTAATCAAGAGACCCAGTACTTC
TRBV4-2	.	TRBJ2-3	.	CASSQGWSTDTQYF	TGTGCCAGCAGCCAAGGTTGGTCCACAGATACGCAGTATTTT